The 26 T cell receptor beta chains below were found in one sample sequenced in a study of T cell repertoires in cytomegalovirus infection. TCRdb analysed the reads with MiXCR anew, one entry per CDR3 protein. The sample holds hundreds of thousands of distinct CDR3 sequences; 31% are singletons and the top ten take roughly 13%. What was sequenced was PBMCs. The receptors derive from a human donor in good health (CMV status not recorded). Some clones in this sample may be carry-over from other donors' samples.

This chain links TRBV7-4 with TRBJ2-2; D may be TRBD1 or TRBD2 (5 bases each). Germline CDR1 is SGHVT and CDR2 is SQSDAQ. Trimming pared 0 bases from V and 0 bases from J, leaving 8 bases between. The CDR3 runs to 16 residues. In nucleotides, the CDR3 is TGTGCCAGCAGCTTAGCGGGACGAGCGAACACCGGGGAGCTGTTTTTT. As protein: CASSLAGRANTGELFF.

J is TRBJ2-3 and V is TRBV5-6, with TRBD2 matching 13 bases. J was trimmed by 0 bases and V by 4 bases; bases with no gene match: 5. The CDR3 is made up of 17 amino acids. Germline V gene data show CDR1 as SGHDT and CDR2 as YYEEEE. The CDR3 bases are TGTGCCAGCAGCACAGGACTAGCGGGGGCCAGCACAGATACGCAGTATTTT. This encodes CASSTGLAGASTDTQYF.

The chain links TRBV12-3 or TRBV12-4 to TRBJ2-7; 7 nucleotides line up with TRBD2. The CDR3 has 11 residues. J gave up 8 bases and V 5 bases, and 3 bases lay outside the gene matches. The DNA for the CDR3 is TGTGCCAGCAGTCAACTAGCGCAGCAGTACTTC. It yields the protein CASSQLAQQYF.

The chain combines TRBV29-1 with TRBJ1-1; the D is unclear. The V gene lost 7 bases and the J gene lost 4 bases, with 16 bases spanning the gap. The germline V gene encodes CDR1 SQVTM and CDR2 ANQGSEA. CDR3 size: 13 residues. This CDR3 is CSAEKNEGTEAFF. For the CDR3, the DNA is TGCAGCGCCGAAAAGAACGAAGGCACTGAAGCTTTCTTT.

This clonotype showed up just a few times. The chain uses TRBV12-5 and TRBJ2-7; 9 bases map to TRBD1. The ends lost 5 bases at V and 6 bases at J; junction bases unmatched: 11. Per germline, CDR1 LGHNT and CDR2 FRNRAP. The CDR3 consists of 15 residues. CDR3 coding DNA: TGTGCTAGTGGTCCCTCCCGGGACAGGGCCTCCGAGCAGTACTTC. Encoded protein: CASGPSRDRASEQYF.

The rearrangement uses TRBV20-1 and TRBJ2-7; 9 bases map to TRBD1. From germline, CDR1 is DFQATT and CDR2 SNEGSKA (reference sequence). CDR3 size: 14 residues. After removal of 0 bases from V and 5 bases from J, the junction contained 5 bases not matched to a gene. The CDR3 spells CSAREPGQGHEQYF. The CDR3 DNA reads TGCAGTGCTAGAGAGCCGGGACAGGGCCACGAGCAGTACTTC.

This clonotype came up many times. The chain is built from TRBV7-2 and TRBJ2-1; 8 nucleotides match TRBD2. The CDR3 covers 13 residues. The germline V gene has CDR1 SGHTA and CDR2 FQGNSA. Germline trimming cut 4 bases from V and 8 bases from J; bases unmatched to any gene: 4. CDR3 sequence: CASSSAGADEQFF. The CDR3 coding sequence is TGTGCCAGCAGCTCAGCGGGGGCTGATGAGCAGTTCTTC.

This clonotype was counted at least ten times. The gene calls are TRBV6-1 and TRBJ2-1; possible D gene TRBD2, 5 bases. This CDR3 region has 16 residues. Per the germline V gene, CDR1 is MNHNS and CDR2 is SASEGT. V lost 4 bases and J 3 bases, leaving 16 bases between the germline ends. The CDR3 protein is CASSASGRGHYNEQFF. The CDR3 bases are TGTGCCAGCAGTGCCTCCGGACGCGGGCACTACAATGAGCAGTTCTTC.

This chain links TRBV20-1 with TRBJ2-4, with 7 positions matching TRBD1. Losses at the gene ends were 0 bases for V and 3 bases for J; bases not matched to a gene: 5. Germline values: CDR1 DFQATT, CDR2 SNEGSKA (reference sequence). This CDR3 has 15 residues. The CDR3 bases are TGCAGTGCTAGAGAACCGACAGGGTTCAAAAACATTCAGTACTTC. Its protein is CSAREPTGFKNIQYF.

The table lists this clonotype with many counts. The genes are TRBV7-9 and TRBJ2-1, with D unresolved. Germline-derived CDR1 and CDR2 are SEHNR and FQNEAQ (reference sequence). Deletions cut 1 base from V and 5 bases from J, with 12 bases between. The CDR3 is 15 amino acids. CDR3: CASSLGTSANNEQFF. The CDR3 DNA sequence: TGTGCCAGCAGCTTAGGCACAAGCGCGAACAATGAGCAGTTCTTC.

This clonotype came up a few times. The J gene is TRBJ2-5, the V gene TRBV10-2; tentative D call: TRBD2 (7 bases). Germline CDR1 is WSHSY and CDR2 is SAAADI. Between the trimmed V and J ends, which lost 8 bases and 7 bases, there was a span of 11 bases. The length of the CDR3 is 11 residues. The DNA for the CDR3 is TGCGCCAGCGGGGGGGGCGGGACCCAGTACTTC. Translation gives CASGGGGTQYF.

The CDR3 bases are TGCGCCAGCAGCCAAGATCTGGGGCCAGTGAGGTACGCGGAACTGTTTTTT. Its protein is CASSQDLGPVRYAELFF. This chain joins TRBV4-3 and TRBJ1-4, with TRBD1 as a possible D gene (5 bases). Germline V lookup: CDR1 LGHNA, CDR2 YSLEER. The V end was cut by 0 bases, the J end by 12 bases, with 23 bases between. CDR3 length: 17 amino acids.

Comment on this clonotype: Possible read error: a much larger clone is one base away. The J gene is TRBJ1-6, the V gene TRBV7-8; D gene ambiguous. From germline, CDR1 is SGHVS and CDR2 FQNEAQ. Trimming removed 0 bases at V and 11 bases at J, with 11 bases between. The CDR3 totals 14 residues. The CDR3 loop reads CASSLALLNPPLHF. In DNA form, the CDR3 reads TGTGCCAGCAGCTTAGCGCTCCTCAATCCACCCCTCCACTTT.

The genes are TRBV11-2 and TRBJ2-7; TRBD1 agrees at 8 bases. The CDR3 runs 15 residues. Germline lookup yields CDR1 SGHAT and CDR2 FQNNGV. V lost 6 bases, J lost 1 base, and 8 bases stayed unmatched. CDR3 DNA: TGTGCCAGCAGTGCCGGGACAGGACAATCCTACGAGCAGTACTTC. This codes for CASSAGTGQSYEQYF.

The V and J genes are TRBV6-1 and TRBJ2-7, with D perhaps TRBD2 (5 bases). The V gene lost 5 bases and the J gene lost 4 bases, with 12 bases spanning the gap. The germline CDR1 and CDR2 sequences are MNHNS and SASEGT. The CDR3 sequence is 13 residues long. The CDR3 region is CASSPSRRYEQYF. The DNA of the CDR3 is TGTGCCAGCAGTCCGAGTAGGAGGTACGAGCAGTACTTC.

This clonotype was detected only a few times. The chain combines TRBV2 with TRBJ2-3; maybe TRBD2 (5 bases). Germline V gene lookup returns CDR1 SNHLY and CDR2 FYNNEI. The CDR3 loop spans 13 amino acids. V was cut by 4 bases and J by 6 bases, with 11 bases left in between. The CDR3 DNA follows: TGTGCCAGCAGTGTCTTACTAGTCGATACGCAGTATTTT. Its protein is CASSVLLVDTQYF. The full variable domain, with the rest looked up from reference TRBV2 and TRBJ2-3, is EPEVTQTPSHQVTQMGQEVILRCVPISNHLYFYWYRQILGQKVEFLVSFYNNEISEKSEIFDDQFSVERPDGSNFTLKIRSTKLEDSAMYFCASSVLLVDTQYFGPGTRLTVL.

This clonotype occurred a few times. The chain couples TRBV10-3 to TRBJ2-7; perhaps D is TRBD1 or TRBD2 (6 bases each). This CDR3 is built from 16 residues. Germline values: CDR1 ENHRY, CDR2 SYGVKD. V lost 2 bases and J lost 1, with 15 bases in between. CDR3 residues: CAISEPPGGESYEQYF. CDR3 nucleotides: TGTGCCATCAGTGAGCCCCCCGGGGGCGAATCCTACGAGCAGTACTTC.

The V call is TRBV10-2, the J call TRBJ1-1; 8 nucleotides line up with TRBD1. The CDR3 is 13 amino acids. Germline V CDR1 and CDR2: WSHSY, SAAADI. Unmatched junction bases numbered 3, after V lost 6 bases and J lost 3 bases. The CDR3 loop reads CASSADRDTEAFF. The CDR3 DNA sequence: TGCGCCAGCAGCGCGGACAGGGACACTGAAGCTTTCTTT.

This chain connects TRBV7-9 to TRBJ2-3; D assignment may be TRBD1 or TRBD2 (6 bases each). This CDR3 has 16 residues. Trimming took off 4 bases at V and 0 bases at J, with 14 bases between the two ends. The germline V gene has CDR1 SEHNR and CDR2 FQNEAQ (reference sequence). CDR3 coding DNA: TGTGCCAGCAGCTCACGAGGGGGGCCTAGCACAGATACGCAGTATTTT. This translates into CASSSRGGPSTDTQYF.

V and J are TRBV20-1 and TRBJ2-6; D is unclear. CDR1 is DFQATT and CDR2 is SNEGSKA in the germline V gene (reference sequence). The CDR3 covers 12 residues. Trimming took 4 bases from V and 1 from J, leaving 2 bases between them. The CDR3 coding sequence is TGCAGTGCTAAATCTGGGGCCAACGTCCTGACTTTC. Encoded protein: CSAKSGANVLTF.

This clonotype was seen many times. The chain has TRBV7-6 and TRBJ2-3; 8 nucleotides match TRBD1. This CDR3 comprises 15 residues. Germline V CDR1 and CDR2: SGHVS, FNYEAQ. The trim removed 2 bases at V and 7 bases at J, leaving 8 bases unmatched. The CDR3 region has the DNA TGTGCCAGCAGCTTACGGGGACAGGAAAGACATACGCAGTATTTT. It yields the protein CASSLRGQERHTQYF. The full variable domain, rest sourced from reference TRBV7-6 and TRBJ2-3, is GAGVSQSPRYKVTKRGQDVALRCDPISGHVSLYWYRQALGQGPEFLTYFNYEAQQDKSGLPNDRFSAERPEGSISTLTIQRTEQRDSAMYRCASSLRGQERHTQYFGPGTRLTVL.

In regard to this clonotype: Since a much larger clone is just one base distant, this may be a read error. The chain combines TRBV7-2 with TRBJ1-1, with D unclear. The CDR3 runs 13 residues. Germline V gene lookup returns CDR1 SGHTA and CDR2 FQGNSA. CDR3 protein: CASSSGLDPEDFF. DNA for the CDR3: TGTGCCAGCAGCTCTGGTTTAGACCCTGAAGATTTCTTT.

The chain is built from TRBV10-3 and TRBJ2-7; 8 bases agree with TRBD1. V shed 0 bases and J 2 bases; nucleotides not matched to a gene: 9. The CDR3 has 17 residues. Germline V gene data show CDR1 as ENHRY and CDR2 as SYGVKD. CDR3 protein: CAISESIGQGVAYEQYF. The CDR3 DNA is TGTGCCATCAGTGAGTCGATCGGACAGGGAGTCGCCTACGAGCAGTACTTC.

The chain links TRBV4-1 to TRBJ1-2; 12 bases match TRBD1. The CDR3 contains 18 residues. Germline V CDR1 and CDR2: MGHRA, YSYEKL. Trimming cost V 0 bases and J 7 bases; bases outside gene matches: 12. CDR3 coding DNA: TGCGCCAGCAGCCAAGATGGGTTGGGGACAGGGGGCGCGGTTGGCTACACCTTC. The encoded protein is CASSQDGLGTGGAVGYTF.

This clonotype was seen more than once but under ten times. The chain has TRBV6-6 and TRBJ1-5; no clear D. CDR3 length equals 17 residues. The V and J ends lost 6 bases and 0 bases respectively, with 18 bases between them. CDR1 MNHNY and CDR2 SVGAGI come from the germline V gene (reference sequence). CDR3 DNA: TGTGCCAGCAGCCGCCCTAGGTCAGATCTTAGCAATCAGCCCCAGCATTTT. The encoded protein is CASSRPRSDLSNQPQHF.

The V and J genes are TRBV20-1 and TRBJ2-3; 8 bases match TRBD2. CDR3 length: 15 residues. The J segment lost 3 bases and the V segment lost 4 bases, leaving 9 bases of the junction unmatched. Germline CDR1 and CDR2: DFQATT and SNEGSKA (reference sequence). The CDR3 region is CSATTTGGGTDTQYF. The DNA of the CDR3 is TGCAGTGCTACTACGACAGGCGGGGGGACAGATACGCAGTATTTT.